The sequence of this TCR beta chain was determined in a study of T cell repertoires in cytomegalovirus infection. Study-level background: Public TCR beta signature analysis indicated the presence of both CMV infection and matching HLA type. Study-level results: Dominant in the ex vivo response were TCR beta clonotypes restricted by HLA-C and specific for CMV.

In this sample, this clonotype turned up many times. The antigen remains undetermined. MiXCR was run by TCRdb on the reads, yielding one entry per CDR3 protein. The sample includes about 260,000 distinct CDR3 sequences, roughly 9% seen only once; the top ten take roughly 16%. Material: PBMCs. The sequence was collected from a human donor in good health (CMV status not recorded). Some clones in this sample may be carry-over from other donors' samples.

CDR3 sequence (DNA): TGCAGTGCTAGTCCCGGACAGGCAAACTATGGCTACACCTTC. It specifies CSASPGQANYGYTF. This sequence joins TRBV20-1 and TRBJ1-2, with 7 bases that match TRBD1. With 3 bases clipped from V and 2 bases from J, the junction kept 6 bases outside the gene matches. Germline loops: CDR1 DFQATT, CDR2 SNEGSKA (reference sequence). This CDR3 region has 14 residues.